Presented here are 20 T cell receptor beta chains from one specimen sequenced in a study of breast tumors, draining lymph nodes, adjacent tissues. In TCRdb, the multiplex PCR reads were re-called with MiXCR into one record per CDR3 protein. The sample holds hundreds of thousands of distinct CDR3 sequences; approximately 29% are singletons and the top ten take 1.1% to 1.5%. Breast cancer patients provided tissue from their axillary draining lymph nodes. Specimen: axillary lymph node tissue. The source is a female donor with breast cancer. Some clones in this sample may be carry-over from other donors' samples.

The chain is built from TRBV20-1 and TRBJ2-3; 9 bases fit TRBD2. Germline V gene sequence: CDR1 DFQATT, CDR2 SNEGSKA (reference sequence). The CDR3 contains 13 residues. The trim removed 7 bases at V and 8 bases at J, leaving 10 bases unmatched. The DNA of the CDR3 is TGCAGTGGCCTGGCGGGAGGGCGCGGTACGCAGTATTTT. This encodes CSGLAGGRGTQYF.

Of note for this clonotype: One end of the junction varies from germline; a read error may be responsible. The chain couples TRBV12-3 or TRBV12-4 to TRBJ2-1; unclear D gene. The CDR3 covers 13 residues. CDR3 nucleotides: TGTACCAGCAGTTTCGTGGTGGGCAATGAGCAGTTCTTC. Protein: CTSSFVVGNEQFF.

This clonotype was counted ten times or more. Germline is not matched at one junction end, which may reflect a read error. The CDR3 region is CATSSQQLRWEGTGLYNEQFF. CDR3 DNA sequence: TGTGCCACCAGTAGCCAGCAGTTACGGTGGGAAGGGACAGGCCTCTACAATGAGCAGTTCTTC. This chain links TRBV6-6 with TRBJ2-1; 8 bases agree with TRBD1. The CDR3 runs 21 residues. Germline-derived CDR1 and CDR2 are MNHNY and SVGAGI (reference sequence).

The CDR3, as DNA: TGTGCCAGCAGTGTAGCGAGACAGCGGAATTCACCCCTCCACTTT. It yields the protein CASSVARQRNSPLHF. The V gene is TRBV2, the J gene TRBJ1-6; perhaps TRBD1 as D (5 bases). This CDR3 contains 15 residues. Trimming shortened V by 4 bases and J by 7 bases, and 14 bases separated the two germline ends. CDR1 and CDR2 (germline): SNHLY, FYNNEI.

In the case of this clonotype: This may arise from a read error, as a much more abundant clone is one base away. The J gene is TRBJ2-1, the V gene TRBV4-3; the D gene is possibly TRBD2 (6 bases). This CDR3 contains 15 residues. In germline, CDR1 is LGHNA, CDR2 YSLEER. The CDR3 is CVSSQVGSSYNEQFF. Here the CDR3 DNA reads TGCGTCAGCAGCCAAGTCGGGAGCTCCTACAATGAGCAGTTCTTC.

This clonotype was observed many times. This chain connects TRBV10-3 to TRBJ1-2; D gene unclear. The CDR3 runs to 9 residues. The V gene's germline CDR1 is ENHRY and CDR2 SYGVKD. The V end lost 10 bases, the J end lost 6 bases, and 6 bases lay between the germline ends. The CDR3 region has the DNA TGTGCCAGGAGAGATGGCTACACCTTC. Protein sequence: CARRDGYTF.

This clonotype occurred many times. The CDR3, as DNA: TGTGCCAGCAGCCCAGTAGGAGACGAGCGGCAGCAGTTCTTC. The encoded protein is CASSPVGDERQQFF. The rearrangement joins TRBV7-9 to TRBJ2-1, with a weak D call TRBD2 (5 bases). Germline V gene data show CDR1 as SEHNR and CDR2 as FQNEAQ (reference sequence). V gave up 5 bases and J gave up 11 bases, with 19 bases separating them. There are 14 residues in the CDR3.

This clonotype occurred many times. The rearrangement links TRBV5-1 to TRBJ2-7, with TRBD1 identical over 7 bases. CDR1 is SGHRS, CDR2 YFSETQ, per germline. The V gene end was trimmed by 2 bases and the J gene end by 2 bases; junction bases not matched to a gene: 7. The CDR3 is 15 residues long. Here the CDR3 reads CASSLGAGTAYEQYF. In DNA, the CDR3 is TGCGCCAGCAGCTTAGGGGCAGGGACAGCCTACGAGCAGTACTTC.

The table lists this clonotype with many counts. The V and J genes are TRBV20-1 and TRBJ2-1; 10 nucleotides align to TRBD2. The length of the CDR3 is 13 residues. Germline V gene data show CDR1 as DFQATT and CDR2 as SNEGSKA (reference sequence). Unmatched junction bases numbered 3, after V lost 4 bases and J lost 6 bases. CDR3 nucleotides: TGCAGTGCTATAGCGGGAGGACTCAATGAGCAGTTCTTC. Protein sequence: CSAIAGGLNEQFF.

This clonotype appeared many times. This chain joins TRBV9 and TRBJ2-7, with TRBD1 matching 8 bases. V was pared by 4 bases and J by 0 bases, with 3 bases of the junction left unmatched. Germline CDR1 is SGDLS and CDR2 is YYNGEE. The CDR3 spans 14 residues. The CDR3 spells CASSIGQGSYEQYF. The CDR3 DNA is TGTGCCAGCAGCATCGGACAGGGCTCCTACGAGCAGTACTTC.

This clonotype was seen only a few times. This chain links TRBV4-1 with TRBJ2-4; D ambiguous. The CDR3 is 15 amino acids. The germline V gene encodes CDR1 MGHRA and CDR2 YSYEKL. The germline V and J ends were trimmed by 4 bases and 0 bases, with 10 bases remaining between them. In DNA, the CDR3 is TGCGCCAGCAGCCTGCGCCCAGTAGCCAAAAACATTCAGTACTTC. Its protein is CASSLRPVAKNIQYF.

The table lists this clonotype with many counts. The V and J genes are TRBV20-1 and TRBJ2-3, with a possible D match to TRBD1 (6 bases). The germline V gene encodes CDR1 DFQATT and CDR2 SNEGSKA (reference sequence). The CDR3 sequence is 17 residues long. V was shortened by 2 bases and J by 2 bases, with 20 bases between the two germline ends. The CDR3 here is CSARKRGFVGDTDTQYF. The CDR3 DNA is TGCAGTGCTAGAAAGAGGGGGTTCGTAGGCGACACAGATACGCAGTATTTT.

Many counts were recorded for this clonotype. The chain uses TRBV19 and TRBJ2-1; TRBD2 is a possible D gene (5 bases). V was trimmed by 5 bases and J by 4 bases, leaving 15 bases between them. The CDR3 runs 15 residues. Germline CDR1 and CDR2: LNHDA and SQIVND (reference sequence). The CDR3 nucleotides are TGTGCCAGTAGTCCCGGGGTTACAGTTTACAATGAGCAGTTCTTC. Its translation is CASSPGVTVYNEQFF. The full variable domain, completed using reference TRBV19 and TRBJ2-1, is DGGITQSPKYLFRKEGQNVTLSCEQNLNHDAMYWYRQDPGQGLRLIYYSQIVNDFQKGDIAEGYSVSREKKESFPLTVTSAQKNPTAFYLCASSPGVTVYNEQFFGPGTRLTVL.

This clonotype was observed many times. The chain is built from TRBV12-3 or TRBV12-4 and TRBJ2-1; 7 positions match TRBD2. The CDR3 is 16 residues long. V trimming: 7 bases; J trimming: 0 bases; junction bases outside the gene matches: 9. CDR3 protein: CASTHGGGSSYNEQFF. The CDR3 DNA reads as TGTGCCAGCACTCACGGGGGAGGGAGCTCCTACAATGAGCAGTTCTTC.

This clonotype came up many times. Here the CDR3 reads CSARDPASGSYEQYF. DNA for the CDR3: TGCAGTGCTAGAGATCCGGCTAGCGGGAGTTACGAGCAGTACTTC. V gene TRBV20-1 combines with J gene TRBJ2-7, with TRBD2 identical over 10 bases. Germline assignment: CDR1 DFQATT and CDR2 SNEGSKA (reference sequence). J was trimmed by 4 bases and V by 0 bases; bases with no gene match: 6. CDR3 length equals 15 residues.

The chain combines TRBV5-4 with TRBJ1-1; D might be TRBD1 (6 bases). The CDR3 sequence is 14 residues long. The germline CDR1 and CDR2 sequences are SGHNT and YYREEE (reference sequence). The ends were cut back, 2 bases at V and 2 bases at J, with 10 bases in the middle. Here the CDR3 reads CASSLNRANTEAFF. Written as DNA, the CDR3 is TGTGCCAGCAGCTTAAACAGGGCTAACACTGAAGCTTTCTTT. Combining the CDR3 with reference TRBV5-4 and TRBJ1-1 gives the whole variable domain ETGVTQSPTHLIKTRGQQVTLRCSSQSGHNTVSWYQQALGQGPQFIFQYYREEENGRGNFPPRFSGLQFPNYSSELNVNALELDDSALYLCASSLNRANTEAFFGQGTRLTVV.

This clonotype was picked up a small number of times. A much larger clone lies one base from this, so it may be a read error. The chain is built from TRBV6-5 and TRBJ2-3; D is unclear. This CDR3 has 14 amino acids. From germline, CDR1 is MNHEY and CDR2 SVGAGI. The germline V and J ends were trimmed by 5 bases and 0 bases, with 9 bases remaining between them. This chain's CDR3 is CASSHRSSTDTQYF. The CDR3 DNA reads as TGTGCCAGCAGTCATCGGAGCAGCACAGATACGCAGTATTTT.

This clonotype was counted many times. The chain employs TRBV10-2 and TRBJ2-5, with TRBD1 as a possible D gene (6 bases). The CDR3 sequence is 12 residues long. The germline V gene has CDR1 WSHSY and CDR2 SAAADI. V lost 6 bases and J 6 bases, leaving 11 bases between the germline ends. The CDR3 loop is CASRVQGQTQYF. CDR3 DNA: TGCGCCAGCAGGGTACAGGGACAGACCCAGTACTTC.

This clonotype was observed at least ten times. The genes are TRBV5-5 and TRBJ1-5; the D gene is possibly TRBD1 (6 bases). Trimming shortened V by 4 bases and J by 2 bases, and 13 bases separated the two germline ends. The germline gives CDR1 SGHKS, CDR2 YYEKEE (reference sequence). This CDR3 contains 15 residues. The CDR3 region is CASSPTGPGNQPQHF. As DNA, the CDR3 is TGTGCCAGCAGCCCGACAGGCCCGGGCAATCAGCCCCAGCATTTT.

This clonotype appeared many times. The chain couples TRBV7-2 to TRBJ2-7; D remains ambiguous. V dropped 0 bases and J dropped 7 bases, with 4 bases sitting between them. The CDR3 has 11 residues. Looked up from germline, CDR1 is SGHTA and CDR2 is FQGNSA. CDR3 bases: TGTGCCAGCAGCTTAGCATGGGAGCAGTACTTC. Translating gives CASSLAWEQYF. Filled out from reference TRBV7-2 and TRBJ2-7, the complete variable domain reads GAGVSQSPSNKVTEKGKDVELRCDPISGHTALYWYRQSLGQGLEFLIYFQGNSAPDKSGLPSDRFSAERTGGSVSTLTIQRTQQEDSAVYLCASSLAWEQYFGPGTRLTVT.